This T cell receptor (beta chain) was captured by sequencing in a study of T-cell reconstitution after alpha-beta-depleted transplantation in children. Study outcomes and limitations: From newly produced T cells came most of the T-cell counts and diversity one year after transplant. There were reportedly several hundred expanded graft clones from which alpha-beta T cells came about two months after transplant. In some patients, recipient T cells and intrathymic progenitors surviving conditioning explained high day-60 diversity.

The germline V gene encodes CDR1 SGHRS and CDR2 YFSETQ. The junction had 5 bases not matched to a gene; V was cut back by 3 bases and J by 0 bases. The CDR3 runs 15 residues. Preparation of the TCRbeta library involved a method that used unique molecular identifiers. TCRdb reprocessed the PCR reads with MiXCR, giving one entry per CDR3 protein. The sample holds roughly 310,000 distinct CDR3 sequences, approximately 23% seen once. This clonotype was picked up a small number of times. Its specificity is not known. The TCR originated in a male patient between 5 and 17 years old who had a stem cell transplant for acute lymphoblastic leukemia, so the T cells may come from the graft donor. The chain recombines TRBV5-1 with TRBJ1-2, with 7 bases lining up with TRBD1. Sample: PBMCs, mostly from graft donor cells, taken 180 days after TCRalphabeta/CD19-depleted stem cell transplant. CDR3 sequence reads: CASSWGQPPNYGYTF. The CDR3 nucleotides are TGCGCCAGCAGCTGGGGACAGCCGCCTAACTATGGCTACACCTTC.